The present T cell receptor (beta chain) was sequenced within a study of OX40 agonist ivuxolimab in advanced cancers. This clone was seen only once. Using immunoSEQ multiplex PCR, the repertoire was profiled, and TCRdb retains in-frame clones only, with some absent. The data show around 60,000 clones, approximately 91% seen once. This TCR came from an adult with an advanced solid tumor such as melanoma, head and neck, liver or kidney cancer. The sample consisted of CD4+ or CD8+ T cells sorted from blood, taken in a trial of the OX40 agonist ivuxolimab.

The CDR3 spells CASGFSDTQYF. The CDR3 region has the DNA TGTGCCAGCGGGTTCTCAGATACGCAGTATTTT. The chain uses TRBV7-6 and TRBJ2-3; D call uncertain. This CDR3 has 11 residues. Germline V lookup: CDR1 SGHVS, CDR2 FNYEAQ. V was cut by 8 bases and J by 4 bases, with 7 bases left in between.